A selection of T cell receptor beta chains follows, all from one sample in a study of T-cell reconstitution after alpha-beta-depleted transplantation in children. TCRdb called the PCR reads again in MiXCR, with one record for every CDR3 protein. The table has tens of thousands of distinct CDR3 sequences, 4.9% seen once; the top ten hold approximately 20%. Material: PBMCs, mostly from graft donor cells, obtained 180 days after TCRalphabeta/CD19-depleted stem cell transplant. Source of these receptors: a boy under two years old who had a stem cell transplant for acute myeloid leukemia, so the T cells may come from the graft donor. The CDR3 runs from the conserved cysteine through the conserved F or W. The order of the fields is CDR3 length, V gene, clone size, D gene, J gene, CDR3 DNA, CDR3 protein. The D gene is left open where the match is weak. Rows give clone size only sometimes, using once, few, many, or a class for an expanded clone.

16	TRBV11-3	many	NA	TRBJ2-1	TGTGCCAGCAGCCCCTCGGGATGGCGCTCCTACAATGAGCAGTTCTTC	CASSPSGWRSYNEQFF
16	TRBV6-1	many	TRBD1	TRBJ2-4	TGTGCCAGCAGTCCAACCGACAGGGCGGGCAAAAACATTCAGTACTTC	CASSPTDRAGKNIQYF
14	TRBV10-3	many	NA	TRBJ2-5	TGTGCCATCAGTGAGGCGCTAAGCGAAGAGACCCAGTACTTC	CAISEALSEETQYF
14	TRBV5-5	many	NA	TRBJ1-1	TGTGCCAGCAGCTCTTACAGGGTTAGGACTGAAGCTTTCTTT	CASSSYRVRTEAFF
12	TRBV7-9	many	NA	TRBJ2-7	TGTGCCAGCAGCGTAGACCCCTACGAGCAGTACTTC	CASSVDPYEQYF
18	TRBV3-1	NA	TRBD1	TRBJ2-7	TGTGCCTGCACCCCCCGACCGCCGAAGACAGGGACGGTCTACGAGCAGTACTTC	CACTPRPPKTGTVYEQYF
11	TRBV12-3/TRBV12-4	few	NA	TRBJ2-5	TGTGCCAGCAGTTTTGCGGTGACCCAGTACTTC	CASSFAVTQYF
15	TRBV5-1	many	TRBD2	TRBJ2-2	TGCGCCAGCAGCCGTCCGGGAGGGAACACCGGGGAGCTGTTTTTT	CASSRPGGNTGELFF
15	TRBV19	many	NA	TRBJ2-4	TGTGCCAGTTCCCGGGACACCTTAGCCAAAAACATTCAGTACTTC	CASSRDTLAKNIQYF
19	TRBV20-1	many	NA	TRBJ2-1	TGCAGTGCTAGAGATATAGTCCCTTGGTACGGGGGAGGTCTCAATGAGCAGTTCTTC	CSARDIVPWYGGGLNEQFF
15	TRBV7-2	many	TRBD2	TRBJ2-2	TGTGCCAGCAGCTCACCTAGCGGGGGCACCGGGGAGCTGTTTTTT	CASSSPSGGTGELFF
12	TRBV7-9	many	NA	TRBJ2-7	TGTGCCAGCAGCTTAGGGTTCTACGAGCAGTACTTC	CASSLGFYEQYF
17	TRBV3-1	many	NA	TRBJ2-5	TGTGCCAGCAGCCAAGGGGTCACCCCTGCACCACAAGAGACCCAGTACTTC	CASSQGVTPAPQETQYF
18	TRBV28	few	NA	TRBJ2-6	TGTGCCAGCATCCCGGAGGGACGGAGACAAGCTGGGGCCAACGTCCTGACTTTC	CASIPEGRRQAGANVLTF
11	TRBV3-1	many	NA	TRBJ1-1	TGTGCCAGCAGGAAGAACACTGAAGCTTTCTTT	CASRKNTEAFF
16	TRBV20-1	many	NA	TRBJ2-6	TGCAGTGCTAGACGGGCCTCCGCCTCTGGGGCCAACGTCCTGACTTTC	CSARRASASGANVLTF
13	TRBV20-1	many	TRBD1	TRBJ1-2	TGCAGTCAACAGGGGGCGCGGAGCTATGGCTACACCTTC	CSQQGARSYGYTF
16	TRBV5-1	many	TRBD2	TRBJ2-1	TGCGCCAGCAGCCTCCGAGGAGCGGGGAGGTCGGGTGAGCAGTTCTTC	CASSLRGAGRSGEQFF
15	TRBV12-5	once	TRBD2	TRBJ2-7	TGTGCTAGTGGCCTGGGACTAGCGGGATCCTACGAGCAGTACTTC	CASGLGLAGSYEQYF
15	TRBV12-3/TRBV12-4	many	NA	TRBJ2-1	TGTGCCAGCAGTAGACAGATACTGCCCTTTGGTGAGCAGTTCTTC	CASSRQILPFGEQFF
12	TRBV29-1	many	TRBD1	TRBJ2-7	TGCAGCGCCGGGACAGGGGTCTACGAGCAGTACTTC	CSAGTGVYEQYF
15	TRBV11-3	many	TRBD1	TRBJ2-5	TGTGCCAGCAGCCGCCGACAGGGAACCCAAGAGACCCAGTACTTC	CASSRRQGTQETQYF
12	TRBV6-2/TRBV6-3	many	NA	TRBJ1-1	TGTGCCAGCAGTCCCCGGCCCGGAGGAGCTTTCTTT	CASSPRPGGAFF
15	TRBV7-2	many	TRBD2	TRBJ2-5	TGTGCCAGCAGCTACCTCCGGGGGGGCCAAGAGACCCAGTACTTC	CASSYLRGGQETQYF
12	TRBV6-5	many	TRBD1	TRBJ1-1	TGTGCCAGCAGTCCCACAGGGGTAGAAGCTTTCTTT	CASSPTGVEAFF
11	TRBV20-1	many	NA	TRBJ2-7	TGCAGTGCCACACTAGATTACGAGCAGTACTTC	CSATLDYEQYF
15	TRBV7-3	NA	NA	TRBJ1-6	TGTGCCAGCAGCTTAAACGGGGCTATGAATTCACCCCTCCACTTT	CASSLNGAMNSPLHF
17	TRBV20-1	many	TRBD2	TRBJ2-1	TGCAGTGCTAGAAACCTGCCGGGACTAGCGGAATACAATGAGCAGTTCTTC	CSARNLPGLAEYNEQFF
11	TRBV3-1	many	NA	TRBJ2-5	TGTGCCAGCGAGGTTTGGGAGACCCAGTACTTC	CASEVWETQYF
15	TRBV5-1	many	TRBD1	TRBJ2-3	TGCGCCAGCAGCTTGGGGACAGGGGGCACAGATACGCAGTATTTT	CASSLGTGGTDTQYF
19	TRBV4-1	many	TRBD1	TRBJ1-5	TGCGCCAGCAGCCAAGTCGGTCTTCAGGGGACAGGAAAAAATCAGCCCCAGCATTTT	CASSQVGLQGTGKNQPQHF
17	TRBV4-2	many	NA	TRBJ2-3	TGTGCCAGCAGCCAGGGGATCGGGACACCCTACACAGATACGCAGTATTTT	CASSQGIGTPYTDTQYF
15	TRBV15	many	TRBD1	TRBJ2-7	TGTGCCACCAGCAGAGCGGGACAGGGAAACTACGAGCAGTACTTC	CATSRAGQGNYEQYF
15	TRBV12-5	NA	TRBD1	TRBJ2-7	TGTGCTAGTGTTGTAGTGGGACAGGGAACCTACGAGCAGTACTTC	CASVVVGQGTYEQYF
16	TRBV3-1	many	NA	TRBJ1-4	TGTGCCAGCAGCCAAGGTCTCACTCAGGGGTATGAAAAACTGTTTTTT	CASSQGLTQGYEKLFF
13	TRBV18	many	NA	TRBJ2-1	TGTGCCAGCTCACCTCCAGACTACAATGAGCAGTTCTTC	CASSPPDYNEQFF
14	TRBV5-5	many	NA	TRBJ2-3	TGTGCCAGCAGCCTCGACAGGCTCCCAGATACGCAGTATTTT	CASSLDRLPDTQYF
11	TRBV15	many	NA	TRBJ1-1	TGTGCCACTAAGCGGAACACTGAAGCTTTCTTT	CATKRNTEAFF
15	TRBV7-2	many	TRBD1	TRBJ1-1	TGTGCCAGCAGCGGAATGGGACAGGGCTTAACTGAAGCTTTCTTT	CASSGMGQGLTEAFF
17	TRBV11-2	many	NA	TRBJ1-4	TGTGCCAGCAGCTTAGATCCCCGGGGTGCAACTAATGAAAAACTGTTTTTT	CASSLDPRGATNEKLFF
15	TRBV5-4	NA	TRBD1	TRBJ2-1	TGTGCCAGCAGCTTAGTGGACAGGGGGTTCAATGAGCAGTTCTTC	CASSLVDRGFNEQFF